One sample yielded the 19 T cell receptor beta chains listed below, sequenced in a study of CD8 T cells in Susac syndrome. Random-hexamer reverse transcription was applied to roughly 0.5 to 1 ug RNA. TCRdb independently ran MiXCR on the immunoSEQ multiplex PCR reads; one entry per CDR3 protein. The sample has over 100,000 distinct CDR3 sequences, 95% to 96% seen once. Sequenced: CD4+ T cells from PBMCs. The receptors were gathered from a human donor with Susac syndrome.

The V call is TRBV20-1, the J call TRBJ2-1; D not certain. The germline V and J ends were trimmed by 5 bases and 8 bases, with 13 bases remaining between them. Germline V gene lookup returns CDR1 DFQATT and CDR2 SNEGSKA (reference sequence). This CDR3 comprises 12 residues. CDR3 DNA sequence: TGCAGTGCTTCTGCCCTACTCGATGAGCAGTTCTTC. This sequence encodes CSASALLDEQFF.

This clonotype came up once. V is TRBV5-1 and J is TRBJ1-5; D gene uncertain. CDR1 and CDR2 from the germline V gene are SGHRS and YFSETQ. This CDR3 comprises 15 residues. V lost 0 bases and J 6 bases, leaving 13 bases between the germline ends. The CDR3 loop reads CASSLGEGAAQPQHF. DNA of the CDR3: TGCGCCAGCAGCTTGGGGGAGGGCGCTGCTCAGCCCCAGCATTTT.

CDR3: CASSHLAVGGDTQYF. For the CDR3, the DNA is TGTGCCAGCAGCCATCTAGCGGTCGGCGGGGATACGCAGTATTTT. The chain employs TRBV14 and TRBJ2-3, with 7 nucleotides matching TRBD2. The ends lost 3 bases at V and 6 bases at J; junction bases unmatched: 9. CDR1 and CDR2 from the germline V gene are SGHDN and FVKESK. The CDR3 length is 15 residues.

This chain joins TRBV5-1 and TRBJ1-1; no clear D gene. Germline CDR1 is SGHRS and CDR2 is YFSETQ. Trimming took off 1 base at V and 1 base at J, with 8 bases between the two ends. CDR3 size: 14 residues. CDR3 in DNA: TGCGCCAGCAGCTTGTCCCCCAGGAACACTGAAGCTTTCTTT. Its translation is CASSLSPRNTEAFF.

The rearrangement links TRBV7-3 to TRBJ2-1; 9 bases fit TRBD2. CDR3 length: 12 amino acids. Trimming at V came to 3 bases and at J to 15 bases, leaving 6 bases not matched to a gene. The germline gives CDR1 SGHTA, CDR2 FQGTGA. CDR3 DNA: TGTGCCAGCAGCTTTCAAGCGGGAGGCATGTTCTTC. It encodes CASSFQAGGMFF.

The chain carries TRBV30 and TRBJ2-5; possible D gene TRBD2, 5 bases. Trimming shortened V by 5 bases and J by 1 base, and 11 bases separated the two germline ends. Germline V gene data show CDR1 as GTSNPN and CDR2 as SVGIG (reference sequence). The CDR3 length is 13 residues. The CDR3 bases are TGTGCCTGGGACCTCACTAGCCAAGAGACCCAGTACTTC. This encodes CAWDLTSQETQYF. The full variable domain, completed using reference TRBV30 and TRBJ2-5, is SQTIHQWPATLVQPVGSPLSLECTVEGTSNPNLYWYRQAAGRGLQLLFYSVGIGQISSEVPQNLSASRPQDRQFILSSKKLLLSDSGFYLCAWDLTSQETQYFGPGTRLLVL.

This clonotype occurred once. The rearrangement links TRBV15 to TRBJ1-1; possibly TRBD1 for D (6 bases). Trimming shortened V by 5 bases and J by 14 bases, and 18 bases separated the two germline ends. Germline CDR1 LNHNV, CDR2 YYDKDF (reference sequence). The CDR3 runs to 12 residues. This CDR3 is CATSGERDTPFF. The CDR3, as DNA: TGTGCCACCAGCGGCGAAAGGGACACCCCATTCTTT. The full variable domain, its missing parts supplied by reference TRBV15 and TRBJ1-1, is DAMVIQNPRYQVTQFGKPVTLSCSQTLNHNVMYWYQQKSSQAPKLLFHYYDKDFNNEADTPDNFQSRRPNTSFCFLDIRSPGLGDTAMYLCATSGERDTPFFGQGTRLTVV.

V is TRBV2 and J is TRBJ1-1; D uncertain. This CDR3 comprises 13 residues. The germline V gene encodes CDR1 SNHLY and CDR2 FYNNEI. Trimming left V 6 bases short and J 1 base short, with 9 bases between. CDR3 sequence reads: CASRPGENTEAFF. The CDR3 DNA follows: TGTGCCAGCAGGCCCGGGGAGAACACTGAAGCTTTCTTT. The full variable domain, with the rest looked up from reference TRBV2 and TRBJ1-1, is EPEVTQTPSHQVTQMGQEVILRCVPISNHLYFYWYRQILGQKVEFLVSFYNNEISEKSEIFDDQFSVERPDGSNFTLKIRSTKLEDSAMYFCASRPGENTEAFFGQGTRLTVV.

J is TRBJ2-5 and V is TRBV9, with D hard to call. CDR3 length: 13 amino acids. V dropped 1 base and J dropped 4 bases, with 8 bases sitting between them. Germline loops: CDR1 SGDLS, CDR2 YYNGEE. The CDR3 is CASSVFGPETQYF. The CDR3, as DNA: TGTGCCAGCAGCGTATTTGGGCCAGAGACCCAGTACTTC.

CDR3 nucleotide sequence: TGCAGTGCTAGCATTCTGAACATGAACACTGAAGCTTTCTTT. Its protein product is CSASILNMNTEAFF. This chain links TRBV20-1 with TRBJ1-1; unclear D gene. V lost 3 bases and J 0 bases, leaving 11 bases between the germline ends. The CDR3 has 14 residues. Germline loops: CDR1 DFQATT, CDR2 SNEGSKA (reference sequence).

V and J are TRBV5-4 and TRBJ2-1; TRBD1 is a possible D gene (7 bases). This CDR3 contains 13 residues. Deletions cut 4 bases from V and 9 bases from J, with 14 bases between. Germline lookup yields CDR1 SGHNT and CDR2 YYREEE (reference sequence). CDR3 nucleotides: TGTGCCAGCAGCCTGACAGGGACTGGTGAGCAGTTCTTC. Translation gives CASSLTGTGEQFF.

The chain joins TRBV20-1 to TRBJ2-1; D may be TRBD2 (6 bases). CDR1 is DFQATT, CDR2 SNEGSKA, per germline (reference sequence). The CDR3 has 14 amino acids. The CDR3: CSGGPGASYNEQFF. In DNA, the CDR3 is TGCAGCGGAGGGCCCGGGGCCTCCTACAATGAGCAGTTCTTC.

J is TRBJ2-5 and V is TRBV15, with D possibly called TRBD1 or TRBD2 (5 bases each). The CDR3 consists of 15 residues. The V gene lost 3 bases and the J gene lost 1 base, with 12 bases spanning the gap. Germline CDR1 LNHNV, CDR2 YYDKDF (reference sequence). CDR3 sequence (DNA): TGTGCCACCAGCAGTTCCTTGGGGGTCCAAGAGACCCAGTACTTC. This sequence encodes CATSSSLGVQETQYF.

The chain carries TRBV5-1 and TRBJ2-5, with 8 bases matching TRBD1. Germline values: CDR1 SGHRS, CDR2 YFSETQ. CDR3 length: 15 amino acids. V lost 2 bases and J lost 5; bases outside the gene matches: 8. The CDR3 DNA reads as TGCGCCAGCAGCTTTGGGACAGGACTGTGGGAGACCCAGTACTTC. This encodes CASSFGTGLWETQYF.

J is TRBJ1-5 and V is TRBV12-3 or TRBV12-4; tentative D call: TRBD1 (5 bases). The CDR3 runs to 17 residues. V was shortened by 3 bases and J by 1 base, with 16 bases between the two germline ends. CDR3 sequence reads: CASSFLSGTGSNQPQHF. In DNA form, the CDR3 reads TGTGCCAGCAGTTTTCTCTCCGGGACTGGGAGCAATCAGCCCCAGCATTTT.

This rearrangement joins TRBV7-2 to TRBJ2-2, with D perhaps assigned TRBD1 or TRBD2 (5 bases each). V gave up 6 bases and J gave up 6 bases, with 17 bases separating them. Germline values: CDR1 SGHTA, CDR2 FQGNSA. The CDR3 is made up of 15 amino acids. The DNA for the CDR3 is TGTGCCAGCAGTATCTCCCGGGACGTCCCCGGGGAGCTGTTTTTT. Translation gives CASSISRDVPGELFF.

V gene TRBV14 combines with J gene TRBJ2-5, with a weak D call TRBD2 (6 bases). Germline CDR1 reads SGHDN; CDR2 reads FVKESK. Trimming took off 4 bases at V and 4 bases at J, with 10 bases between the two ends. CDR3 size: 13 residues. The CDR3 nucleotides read TGTGCCAGCAGCCGACTAGGACGAGAGACCCAGTACTTC. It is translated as CASSRLGRETQYF.

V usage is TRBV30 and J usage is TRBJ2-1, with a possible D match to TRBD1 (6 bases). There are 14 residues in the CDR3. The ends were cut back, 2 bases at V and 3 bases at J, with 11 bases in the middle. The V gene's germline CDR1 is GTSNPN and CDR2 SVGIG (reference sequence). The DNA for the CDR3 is TGTGCCTGGAGTCCTCGGACAGTCTACAATGAGCAGTTCTTC. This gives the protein CAWSPRTVYNEQFF.

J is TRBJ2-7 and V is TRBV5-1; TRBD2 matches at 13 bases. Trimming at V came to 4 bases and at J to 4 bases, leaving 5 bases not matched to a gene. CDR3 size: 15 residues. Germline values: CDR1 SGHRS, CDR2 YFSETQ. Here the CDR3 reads CASSRLLAGGYEQYF. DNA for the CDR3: TGCGCCAGCAGCCGTTTACTAGCGGGAGGGTACGAGCAGTACTTC. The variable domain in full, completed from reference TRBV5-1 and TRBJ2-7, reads KAGVTQTPRYLIKTRGQQVTLSCSPISGHRSVSWYQQTPGQGLQFLFEYFSETQRNKGNFPGRFSGRQFSNSRSEMNVSTLELGDSALYLCASSRLLAGGYEQYFGPGTRLTVT.